This TCR beta chain was captured in a study of T cell responses to AZD1222 COVID-19 vaccine. V lost 3 bases to trimming and J lost 7 bases, with 13 bases between them. Germline CDR1 reads LNHDA; CDR2 reads SQIVND (reference sequence). CDR3 length: 14 amino acids. Measured with immunoSEQ multiplex PCR; TCRdb has only the in-frame clones, and not every one. The sample carries roughly 150,000 clones, 80% to 95% recorded once. The rearrangement joins TRBV19 to TRBJ1-5, with D perhaps TRBD1 (5 bases). The sequence derives from an adult in good health. The sample consisted of peripheral blood, taken on day 0 of AZD1222 vaccination. Here the CDR3 DNA reads TGTGCCAGTAGTATTCCAGGGAAGGGGCAGCCCCAGCATTTT. Amino acid sequence: CASSIPGKGQPQHF.